A selection of T cell receptor beta chains follows, all from one sample in a study of blood T cell repertoires in COVID-19. Some clones are missing from TCRdb's copy, which holds only in-frame ones; the method was immunoSEQ multiplex PCR. The table shows around 53,000 clones, with 80% to 90% occurring only once. The sequenced material came from peripheral blood. The receptors were sampled from a woman aged 60 to 75 with COVID-19, enrolled during active disease. Each CDR3 is given with its conserved first and last residue.

v_call	j_call	cdr3_aa
TRBV10-1	TRBJ1-5	CASSKGQGEGYSNQPQHF
TRBV29-1	TRBJ1-2	CSGAGGPFEYGYTF
TRBV10-3	TRBJ1-1	CAISITGTGDTEAFF
TRBV3-1/TRBV3-2	TRBJ2-1	CASSQGVGSLGEQFF
TRBV10-3	TRBJ2-3	CAISEYPMASGSADTQYF
TRBV18	TRBJ2-1	CASSPQSFIDNEQFF
TRBV25-1	TRBJ1-1	CASSEWGGGMNTEAFF
TRBV30	TRBJ1-3	CAGTEAWGNTIYF
TRBV15	TRBJ1-2	CATSRERGPRGYTF
TRBV7-8	TRBJ1-1	CASTLKPWSGQANTEAFF
TRBV2	TRBJ1-1	CASSVYSGGTEAFF
TRBV10-3	TRBJ1-5	CAIRSGTGYNQPQHF
TRBV6-2/TRBV6-3	TRBJ1-1	CASSYSPGFNTEAFF
TRBV6-1	TRBJ2-2	CASSERWLAGVVSGELFF
TRBV21-1	TRBJ1-1	CASSPWGGALGNEAFF
TRBV14	TRBJ2-7	CASSQGQLVGEQYF
TRBV1	TRBJ1-1	CTSSQRGKDRPTMNTEAFF
TRBV6-1	TRBJ2-3	CASSDSHRVDTQYF
TRBV24-1	TRBJ2-1	CATSAPERGTYNEQFF
TRBV5-5	TRBJ1-1	CASSLIPGGNTEAFF
TRBV29-1	TRBJ1-2	CSVERELSGDRTYGYTF
TRBV6-2/TRBV6-3	TRBJ1-5	CASSQGQRNQPQHF
TRBV6-5	TRBJ1-5	CASSKGTVSNQPQHF
TRBV5-1	TRBJ1-3	CASSPGGGAGNTIYF
TRBV28	TRBJ2-7	CASSSKGISWTRGQYF
TRBV4-1	TRBJ2-7	CASSQTGDRDYEQYF
TRBV5-1	TRBJ1-6	CASSPAGGGNSPLHF
TRBV19	TRBJ1-3	CASSLRQVNSGNTIYF
TRBV19	TRBJ1-6	CASKQTDGHTSPLHF
TRBV27	TRBJ2-5	CASSTRAGGRLETQYF
TRBV2	TRBJ2-7	CAGGRDRGSYEQYF
TRBV2	TRBJ2-7	CASRRDSYEQYF
TRBV3-1/TRBV3-2	TRBJ2-5	CASSHQQGGWETQYF
TRBV2	TRBJ2-1	CARASSGWNEQFF
TRBV5-5	TRBJ2-1	CASSVLSGSYYNEQFF
TRBV19	TRBJ2-5	CASSISRGGETQYF
TRBV3-1/TRBV3-2	TRBJ2-3	CASSPGTSPYTQYF
TRBV30	TRBJ1-6	CAWRGVGANSPLHF
TRBV6-5	TRBJ1-3	CASSGHSGNTIYF
TRBV5-1	TRBJ2-7	CASRTSGSYEQYF
TRBV3-1/TRBV3-2	TRBJ2-1	CASSQIDRDNEQFF
TRBV3-1/TRBV3-2	TRBJ2-1	CASSLRQGNTNEQFF
TRBV11-2	TRBJ2-7	CASSEEPGLDSYEQYF
TRBV2	TRBJ2-3	CASSERLVGPGDTQYF
TRBV9	TRBJ2-3	CASSVDVSGYTQYF
TRBV7-9	TRBJ2-3	CASSHTNTDTQYF
TRBV3-1/TRBV3-2	TRBJ2-5	CASSQEGSGETQYF